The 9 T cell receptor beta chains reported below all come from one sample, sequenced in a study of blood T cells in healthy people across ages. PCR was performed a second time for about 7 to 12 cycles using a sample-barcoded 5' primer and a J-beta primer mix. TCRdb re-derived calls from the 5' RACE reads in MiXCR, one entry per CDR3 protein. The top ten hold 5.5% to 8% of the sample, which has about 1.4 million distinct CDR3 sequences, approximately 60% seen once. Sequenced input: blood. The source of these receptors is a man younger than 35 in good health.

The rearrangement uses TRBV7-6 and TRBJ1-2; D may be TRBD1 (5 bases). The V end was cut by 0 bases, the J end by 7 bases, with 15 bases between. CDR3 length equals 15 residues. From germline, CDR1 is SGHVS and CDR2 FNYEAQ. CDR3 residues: CASSLADGGSGGYTF. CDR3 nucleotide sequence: TGTGCCAGCAGCTTAGCTGACGGGGGGTCGGGTGGCTACACCTTC.

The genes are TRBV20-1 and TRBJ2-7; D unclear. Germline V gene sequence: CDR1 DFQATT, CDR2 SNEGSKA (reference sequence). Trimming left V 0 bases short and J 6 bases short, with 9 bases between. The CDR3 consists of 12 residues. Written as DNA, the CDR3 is TGCAGTGCTAGAGAGGGCACCCTCGAGCAGTACTTC. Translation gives CSAREGTLEQYF.

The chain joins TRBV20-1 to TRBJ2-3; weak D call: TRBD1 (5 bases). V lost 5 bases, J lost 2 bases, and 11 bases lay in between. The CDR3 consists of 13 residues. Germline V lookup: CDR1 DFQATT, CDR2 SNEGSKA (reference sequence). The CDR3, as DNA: TGCAGTGCTCGACAGTTTTTCACAGATACGCAGTATTTT. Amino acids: CSARQFFTDTQYF.

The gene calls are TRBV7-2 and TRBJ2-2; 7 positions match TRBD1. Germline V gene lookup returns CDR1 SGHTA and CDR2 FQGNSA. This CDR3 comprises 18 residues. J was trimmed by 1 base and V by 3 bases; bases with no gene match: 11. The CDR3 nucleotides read TGTGCCAGCAGCTTCGGACAGGACCTCATGATGAACACCGGGGAGCTGTTTTTT. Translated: CASSFGQDLMMNTGELFF.

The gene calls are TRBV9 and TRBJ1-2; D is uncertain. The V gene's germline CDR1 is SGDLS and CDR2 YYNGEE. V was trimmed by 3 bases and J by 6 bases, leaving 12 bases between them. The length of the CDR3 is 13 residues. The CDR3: CASSAPPSDGYTF. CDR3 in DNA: TGTGCCAGCAGCGCCCCCCCCAGTGATGGCTACACCTTC.

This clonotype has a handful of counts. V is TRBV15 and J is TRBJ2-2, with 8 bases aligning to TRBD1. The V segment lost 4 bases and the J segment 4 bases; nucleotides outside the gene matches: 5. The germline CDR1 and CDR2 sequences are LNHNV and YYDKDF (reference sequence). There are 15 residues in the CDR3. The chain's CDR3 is CATSMDRALTGELFF. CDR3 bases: TGTGCCACCAGCATGGACAGGGCGCTCACCGGGGAGCTGTTTTTT.

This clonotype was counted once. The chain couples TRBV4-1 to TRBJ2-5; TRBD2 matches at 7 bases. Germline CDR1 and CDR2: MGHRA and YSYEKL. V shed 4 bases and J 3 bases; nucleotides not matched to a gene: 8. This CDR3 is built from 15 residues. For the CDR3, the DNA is TGCGCCAGCAGCCCTTTCTGGGGGGGTGAAGAGACCCAGTACTTC. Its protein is CASSPFWGGEETQYF.

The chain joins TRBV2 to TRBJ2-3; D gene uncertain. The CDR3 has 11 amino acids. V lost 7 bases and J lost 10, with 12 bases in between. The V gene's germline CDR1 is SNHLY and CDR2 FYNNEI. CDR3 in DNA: TGTGCCAGCACCCCTCAGAGAGCGCAGTATTTT. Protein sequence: CASTPQRAQYF.

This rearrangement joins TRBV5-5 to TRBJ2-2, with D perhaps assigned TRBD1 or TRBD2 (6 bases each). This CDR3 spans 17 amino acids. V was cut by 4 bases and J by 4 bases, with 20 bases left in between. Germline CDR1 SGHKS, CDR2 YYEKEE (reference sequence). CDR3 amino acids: CASSTRIRGLSTGELFF. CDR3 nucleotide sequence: TGTGCCAGCAGCACACGAATTCGGGGGCTTAGCACCGGGGAGCTGTTTTTT.